This T cell receptor beta chain was profiled in a study of cytomegalovirus exposure and HLA in healthy donors. About the research overall: Among the 400 or so donors who were genotyped, approximately 76% fell in the genetic ancestry cluster that is associated with self-reported Caucasian donors. Findings and limits, study-wide: Within an earlier analysis, most TCR beta V segments proved productive either about 87% or about 30% of the time. Excluded: some indistinguishable V segments such as TRBV6-2 and TRBV6-3. Overall, 164 TCR beta chains were annotated as cytomegalovirus-associated.

Trimming cost V 2 bases and J 0 bases, with 13 bases left between them. Germline-derived CDR1 and CDR2 are MNHEY and SVGAGI. CDR3 size: 16 residues. Vbeta (60) and Jbeta (13) primers were used in the PCR. TCRdb's copy holds only in-frame clones and misses some; the assay was immunoSEQ multiplex PCR. The data contain approximately 150,000 clones, almost 85% of them seen just once; the ten biggest clones take up around 1.9%. Of note for this clone: Its antigen remains unknown.

This chain connects TRBV6-5 to TRBJ1-1; possible D gene TRBD1, 5 bases. The receptor was isolated from a woman aged 35 to 49 in good health and CMV-seronegative. Material for sequencing was PBMCs. In nucleotides, the CDR3 is TGTGCCAGCAGTTACGGCGGGGGTATCCTGAACACTGAAGCTTTCTTT. Protein sequence: CASSYGGGILNTEAFF.